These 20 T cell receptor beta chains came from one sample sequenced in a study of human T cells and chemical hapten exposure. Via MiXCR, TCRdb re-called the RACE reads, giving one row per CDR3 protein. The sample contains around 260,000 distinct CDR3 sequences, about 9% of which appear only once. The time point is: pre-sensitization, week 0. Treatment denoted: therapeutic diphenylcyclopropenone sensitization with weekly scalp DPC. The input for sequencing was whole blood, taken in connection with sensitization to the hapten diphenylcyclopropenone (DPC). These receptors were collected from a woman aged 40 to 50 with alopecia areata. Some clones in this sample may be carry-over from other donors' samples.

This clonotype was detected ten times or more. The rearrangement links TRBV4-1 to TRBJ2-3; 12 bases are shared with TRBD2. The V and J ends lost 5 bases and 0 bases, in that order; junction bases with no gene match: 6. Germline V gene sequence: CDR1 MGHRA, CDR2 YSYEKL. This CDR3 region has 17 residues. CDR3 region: CASSSPGTSGSTDTQYF. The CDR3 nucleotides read TGCGCCAGCAGCTCTCCCGGGACTAGCGGGAGCACAGATACGCAGTATTTT.

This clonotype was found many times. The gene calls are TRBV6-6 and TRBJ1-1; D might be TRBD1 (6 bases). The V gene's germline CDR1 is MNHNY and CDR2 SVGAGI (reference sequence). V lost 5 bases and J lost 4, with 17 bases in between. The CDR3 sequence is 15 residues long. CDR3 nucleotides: TGTGCCAGCAGTCCTACCAGGGGAACAGTCACTGAAGCTTTCTTT. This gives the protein CASSPTRGTVTEAFF.

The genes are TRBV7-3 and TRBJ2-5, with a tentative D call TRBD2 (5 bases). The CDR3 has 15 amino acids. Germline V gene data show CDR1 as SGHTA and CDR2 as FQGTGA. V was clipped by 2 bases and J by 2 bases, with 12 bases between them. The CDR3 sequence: CASSLAPRVQETQYF. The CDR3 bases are TGTGCCAGCAGCTTAGCACCGCGGGTACAAGAGACCCAGTACTTC.

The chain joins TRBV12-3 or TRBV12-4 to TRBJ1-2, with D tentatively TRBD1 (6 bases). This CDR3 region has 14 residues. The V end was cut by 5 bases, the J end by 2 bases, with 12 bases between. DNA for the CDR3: TGTGCCAGCAGTCCGGCGACAGGCAACTATGGCTACACCTTC. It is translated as CASSPATGNYGYTF.

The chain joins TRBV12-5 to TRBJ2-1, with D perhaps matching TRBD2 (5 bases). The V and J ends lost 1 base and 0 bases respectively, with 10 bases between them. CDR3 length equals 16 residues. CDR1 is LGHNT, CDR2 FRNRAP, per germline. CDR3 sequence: CASGLGAASSYNEQFF. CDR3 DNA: TGTGCTAGTGGTTTGGGAGCGGCAAGCTCCTACAATGAGCAGTTCTTC.

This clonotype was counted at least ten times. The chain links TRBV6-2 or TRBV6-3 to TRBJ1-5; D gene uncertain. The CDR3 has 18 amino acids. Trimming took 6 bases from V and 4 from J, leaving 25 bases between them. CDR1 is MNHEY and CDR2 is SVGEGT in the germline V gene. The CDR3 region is CASSHRSGVELRNQPQHF. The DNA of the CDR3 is TGTGCCAGCAGCCACCGGTCCGGAGTCGAACTTCGGAATCAGCCCCAGCATTTT.

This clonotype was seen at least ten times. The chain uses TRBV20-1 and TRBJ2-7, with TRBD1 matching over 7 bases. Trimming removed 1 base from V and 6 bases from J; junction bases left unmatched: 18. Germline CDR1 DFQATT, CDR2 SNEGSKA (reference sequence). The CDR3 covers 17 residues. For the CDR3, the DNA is TGCAGTGCTAGAGTAGAACAGGGGCCCACCCGCCGGGGCGAGCAGTACTTC. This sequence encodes CSARVEQGPTRRGEQYF.

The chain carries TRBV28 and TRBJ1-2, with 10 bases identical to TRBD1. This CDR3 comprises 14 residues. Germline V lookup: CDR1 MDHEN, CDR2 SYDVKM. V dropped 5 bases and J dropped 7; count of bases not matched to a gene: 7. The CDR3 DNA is TGTGCCAGCAGTCTGGGACAGGGGAAGAGTGGCTACACCTTC. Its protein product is CASSLGQGKSGYTF.

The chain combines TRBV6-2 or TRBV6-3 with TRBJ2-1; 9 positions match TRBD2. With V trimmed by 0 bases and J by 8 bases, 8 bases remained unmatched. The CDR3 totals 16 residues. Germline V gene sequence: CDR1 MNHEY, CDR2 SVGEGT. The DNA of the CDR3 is TGTGCCAGCAGTTACTCGAGGCGGGAGGGCCGGCATGAGCAGTTCTTC. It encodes CASSYSRREGRHEQFF.

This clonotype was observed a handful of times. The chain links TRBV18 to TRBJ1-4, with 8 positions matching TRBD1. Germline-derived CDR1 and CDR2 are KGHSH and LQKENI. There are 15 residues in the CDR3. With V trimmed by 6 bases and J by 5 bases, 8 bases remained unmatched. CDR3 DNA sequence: TGTGCCAGCTCTCGAGGACAGGGTGGGAATGAAAAACTGTTTTTT. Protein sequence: CASSRGQGGNEKLFF.

Here the CDR3 reads CASSVAGQGIYSNQPQHF. As DNA, the CDR3 is TGTGCCAGCAGTGTAGCCGGACAGGGGATATATAGCAATCAGCCCCAGCATTTT. V and J are TRBV6-1 and TRBJ1-5; the match to TRBD1 covers 9 bases. V shed 4 bases, J shed 0 bases, and the junction held 10 bases outside the gene matches. This CDR3 is 18 amino acids long. CDR1 MNHNS and CDR2 SASEGT come from the germline V gene.

The CDR3 loop is CASSQMPGRGDTGELFF. CDR3 DNA sequence: TGTGCCAGCAGCCAAATGCCGGGGAGGGGGGACACCGGGGAGCTGTTTTTT. The chain couples TRBV4-2 to TRBJ2-2; possibly TRBD2 for D (7 bases). This CDR3 has 17 amino acids. V lost 2 bases to trimming and J lost 3 bases, with 16 bases between them. The germline CDR1 and CDR2 sequences are LGHNA and YNFKEQ.

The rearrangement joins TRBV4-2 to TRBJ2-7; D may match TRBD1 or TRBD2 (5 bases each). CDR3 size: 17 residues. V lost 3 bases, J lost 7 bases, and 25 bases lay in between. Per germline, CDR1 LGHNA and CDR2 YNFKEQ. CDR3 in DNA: TGTGCCAGCAGCCAGGTAGAACCGGGACGACGGTTTAGAGAGCAGTACTTC. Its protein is CASSQVEPGRRFREQYF.

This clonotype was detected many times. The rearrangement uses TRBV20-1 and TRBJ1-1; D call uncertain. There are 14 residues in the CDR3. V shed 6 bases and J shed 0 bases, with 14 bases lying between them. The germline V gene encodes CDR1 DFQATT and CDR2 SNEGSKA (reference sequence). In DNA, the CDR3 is TGCAGTGCCAACCCCACGGTAATGAACACTGAAGCTTTCTTT. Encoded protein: CSANPTVMNTEAFF.

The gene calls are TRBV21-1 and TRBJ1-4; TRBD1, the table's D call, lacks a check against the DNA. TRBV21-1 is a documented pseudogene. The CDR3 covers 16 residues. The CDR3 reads CASSSRVALTDEKLFF. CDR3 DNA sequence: TGTGCCAGCAGCTCCCGGGTCGCTCTGACGGATGAAAAACTGTTTTTT.

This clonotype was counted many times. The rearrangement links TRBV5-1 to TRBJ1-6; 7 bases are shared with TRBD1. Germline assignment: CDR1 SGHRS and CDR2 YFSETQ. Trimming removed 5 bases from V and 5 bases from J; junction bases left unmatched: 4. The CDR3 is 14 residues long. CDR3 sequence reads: CASRQGLDNSPLHF. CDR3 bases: TGCGCCAGCAGACAGGGGTTGGATAATTCACCCCTCCACTTT.

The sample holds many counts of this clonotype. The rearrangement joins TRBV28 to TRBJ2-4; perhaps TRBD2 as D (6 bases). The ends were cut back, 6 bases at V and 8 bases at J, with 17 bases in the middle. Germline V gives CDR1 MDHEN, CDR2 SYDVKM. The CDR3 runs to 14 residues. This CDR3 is CASSPVPGDHIQYF. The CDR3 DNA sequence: TGTGCCAGCAGCCCGGTCCCGGGAGATCACATTCAGTACTTC. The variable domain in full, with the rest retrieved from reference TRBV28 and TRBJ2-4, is DVKVTQSSRYLVKRTGEKVFLECVQDMDHENMFWYRQDPGLGLRLIYFSYDVKMKEKGDIPEGYSVSREKKERFSLILESASTNQTSMYLCASSPVPGDHIQYFGAGTRLSVL.

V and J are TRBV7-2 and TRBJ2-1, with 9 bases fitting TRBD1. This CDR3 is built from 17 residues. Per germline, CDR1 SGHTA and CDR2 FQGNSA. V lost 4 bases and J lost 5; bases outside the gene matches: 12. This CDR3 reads CASSSRPGTGKNNEQFF. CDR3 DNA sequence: TGTGCCAGCAGCTCCCGTCCCGGGACAGGGAAAAACAATGAGCAGTTCTTC.

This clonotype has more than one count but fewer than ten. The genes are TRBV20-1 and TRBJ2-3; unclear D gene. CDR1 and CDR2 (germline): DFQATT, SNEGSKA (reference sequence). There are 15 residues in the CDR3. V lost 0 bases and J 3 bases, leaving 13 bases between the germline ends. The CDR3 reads CSARDRVIPTDTQYF. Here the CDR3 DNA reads TGCAGTGCTAGAGATCGAGTCATACCTACAGATACGCAGTATTTT.

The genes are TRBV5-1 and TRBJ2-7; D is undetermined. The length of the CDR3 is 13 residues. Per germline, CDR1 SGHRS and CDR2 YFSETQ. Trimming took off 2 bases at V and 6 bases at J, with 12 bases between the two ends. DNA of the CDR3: TGCGCCAGCAGCTTTGACGGTCTAATCGAGCAGTACTTC. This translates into CASSFDGLIEQYF.